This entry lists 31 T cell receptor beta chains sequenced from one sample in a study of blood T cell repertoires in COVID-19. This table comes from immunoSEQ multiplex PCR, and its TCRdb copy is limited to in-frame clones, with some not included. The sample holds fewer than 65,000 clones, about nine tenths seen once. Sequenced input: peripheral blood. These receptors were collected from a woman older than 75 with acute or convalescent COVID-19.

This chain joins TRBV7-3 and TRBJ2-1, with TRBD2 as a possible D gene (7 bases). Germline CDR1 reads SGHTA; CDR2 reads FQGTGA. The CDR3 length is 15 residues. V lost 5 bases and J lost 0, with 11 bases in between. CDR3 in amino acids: CASSTRGASYNEQFF. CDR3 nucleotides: TGTGCCAGCAGCACCCGGGGGGCCTCCTACAATGAGCAGTTCTTC.

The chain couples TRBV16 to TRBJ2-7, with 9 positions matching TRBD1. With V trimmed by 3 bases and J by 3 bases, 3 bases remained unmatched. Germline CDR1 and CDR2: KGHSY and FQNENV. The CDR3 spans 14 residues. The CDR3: CASSHQDRGYEQYF. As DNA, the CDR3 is TGTGCCAGCAGCCACCAGGACAGGGGCTACGAGCAGTACTTC.

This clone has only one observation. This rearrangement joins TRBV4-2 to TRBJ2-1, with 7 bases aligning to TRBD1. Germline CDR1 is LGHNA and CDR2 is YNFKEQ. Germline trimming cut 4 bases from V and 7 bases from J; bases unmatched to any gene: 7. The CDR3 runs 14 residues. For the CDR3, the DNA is TGTGCCAGCAGCCTCGGGACAGACTTTAATGAGCAGTTCTTC. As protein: CASSLGTDFNEQFF.

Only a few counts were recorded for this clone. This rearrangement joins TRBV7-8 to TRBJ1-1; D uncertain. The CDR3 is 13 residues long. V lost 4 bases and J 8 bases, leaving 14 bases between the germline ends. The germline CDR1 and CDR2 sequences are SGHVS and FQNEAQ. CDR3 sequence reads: CASSSRGRQEAFF. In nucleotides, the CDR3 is TGTGCCAGCAGCTCCCGGGGTAGGCAGGAAGCTTTCTTT.

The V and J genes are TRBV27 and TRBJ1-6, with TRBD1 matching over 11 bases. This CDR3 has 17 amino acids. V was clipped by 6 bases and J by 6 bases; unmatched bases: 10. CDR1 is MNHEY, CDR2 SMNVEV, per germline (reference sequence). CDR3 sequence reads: CASRRTGTGGINSPLHF. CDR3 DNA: TGTGCCAGCAGGCGGACCGGGACAGGGGGTATTAATTCACCCCTCCACTTT.

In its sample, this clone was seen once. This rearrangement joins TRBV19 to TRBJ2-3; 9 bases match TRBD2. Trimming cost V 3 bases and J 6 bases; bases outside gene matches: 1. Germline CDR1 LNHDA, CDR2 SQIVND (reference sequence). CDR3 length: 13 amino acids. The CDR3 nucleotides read TGTGCCAGTAGTATTCTAGCGGGGGATACGCAGTATTTT. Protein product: CASSILAGDTQYF.

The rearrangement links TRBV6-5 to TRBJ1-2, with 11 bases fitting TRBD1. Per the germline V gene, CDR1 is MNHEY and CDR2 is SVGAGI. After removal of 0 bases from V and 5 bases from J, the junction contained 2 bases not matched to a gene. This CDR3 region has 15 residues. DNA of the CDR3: TGTGCCAGCAGTTACTCCGGGACAGGGGGGTATGGCTACACCTTC. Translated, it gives CASSYSGTGGYGYTF.

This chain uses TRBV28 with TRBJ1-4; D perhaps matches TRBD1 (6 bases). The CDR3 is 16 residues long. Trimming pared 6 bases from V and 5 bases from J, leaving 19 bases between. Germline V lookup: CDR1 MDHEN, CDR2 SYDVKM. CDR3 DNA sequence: TGTGCCAGCAGCAACCCCTCGACAGGAATCAATGAAAAACTGTTTTTT. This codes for CASSNPSTGINEKLFF.

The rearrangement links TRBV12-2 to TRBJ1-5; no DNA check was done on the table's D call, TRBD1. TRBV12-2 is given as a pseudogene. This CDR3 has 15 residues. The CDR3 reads CASRWDREGNQPQHF. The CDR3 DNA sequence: TGTGCAAGTCGCTGGGACAGGGAGGGCAATCAGCCCCAGCATTTT.

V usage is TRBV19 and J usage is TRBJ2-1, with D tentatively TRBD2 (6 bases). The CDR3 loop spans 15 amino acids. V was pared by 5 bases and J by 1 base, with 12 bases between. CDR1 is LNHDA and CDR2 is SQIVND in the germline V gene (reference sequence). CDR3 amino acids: CASSFKRASYNEQFF. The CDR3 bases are TGTGCCAGTAGTTTCAAGCGGGCTTCCTACAATGAGCAGTTCTTC.

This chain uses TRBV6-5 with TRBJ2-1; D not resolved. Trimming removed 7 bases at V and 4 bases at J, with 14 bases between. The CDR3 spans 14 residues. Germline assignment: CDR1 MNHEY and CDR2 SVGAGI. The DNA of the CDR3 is TGTGCCAGCATCCCCGGGTTCGGGTACAATGAGCAGTTCTTC. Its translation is CASIPGFGYNEQFF.

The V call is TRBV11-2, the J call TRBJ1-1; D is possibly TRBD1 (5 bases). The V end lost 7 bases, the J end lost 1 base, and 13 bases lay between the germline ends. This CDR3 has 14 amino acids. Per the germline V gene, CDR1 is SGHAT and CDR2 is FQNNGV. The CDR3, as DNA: TGTGCCAGCACGTTGGGGCTGTCGAACACTGAAGCTTTCTTT. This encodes CASTLGLSNTEAFF.

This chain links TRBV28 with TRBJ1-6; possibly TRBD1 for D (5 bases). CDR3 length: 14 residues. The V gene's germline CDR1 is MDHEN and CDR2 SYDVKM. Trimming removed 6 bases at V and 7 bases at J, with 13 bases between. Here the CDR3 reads CASSRTLANSPLHF. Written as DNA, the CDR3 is TGTGCCAGCAGCCGGACACTGGCGAATTCACCCCTCCACTTT. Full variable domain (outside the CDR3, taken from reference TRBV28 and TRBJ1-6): DVKVTQSSRYLVKRTGEKVFLECVQDMDHENMFWYRQDPGLGLRLIYFSYDVKMKEKGDIPEGYSVSREKKERFSLILESASTNQTSMYLCASSRTLANSPLHFGNGTRLTVT.

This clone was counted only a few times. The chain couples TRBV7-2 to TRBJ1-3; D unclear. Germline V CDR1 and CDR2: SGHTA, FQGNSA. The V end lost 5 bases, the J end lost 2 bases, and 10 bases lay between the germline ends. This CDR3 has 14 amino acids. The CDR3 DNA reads TGTGCCAGCAGCCCCATCTATCCTGGAAACACCATATATTTT. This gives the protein CASSPIYPGNTIYF. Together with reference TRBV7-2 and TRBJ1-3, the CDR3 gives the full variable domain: GAGVSQSPSNKVTEKGKDVELRCDPISGHTALYWYRQSLGQGLEFLIYFQGNSAPDKSGLPSDRFSAERTGGSVSTLTIQRTQQEDSAVYLCASSPIYPGNTIYFGEGSWLTVV.

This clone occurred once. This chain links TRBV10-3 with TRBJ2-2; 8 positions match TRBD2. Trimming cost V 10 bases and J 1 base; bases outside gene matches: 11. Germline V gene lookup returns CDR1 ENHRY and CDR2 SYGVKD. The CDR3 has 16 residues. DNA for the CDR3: TGTGCCACCGGATCAATAGCGGGACTGAACACCGGGGAGCTGTTTTTT. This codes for CATGSIAGLNTGELFF.

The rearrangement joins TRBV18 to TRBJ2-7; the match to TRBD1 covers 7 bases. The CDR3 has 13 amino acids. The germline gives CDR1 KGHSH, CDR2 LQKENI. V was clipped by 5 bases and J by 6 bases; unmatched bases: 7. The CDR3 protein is CASSFPTGLEQYF. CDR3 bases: TGTGCCAGCTCATTCCCGACAGGGCTCGAGCAGTACTTC.

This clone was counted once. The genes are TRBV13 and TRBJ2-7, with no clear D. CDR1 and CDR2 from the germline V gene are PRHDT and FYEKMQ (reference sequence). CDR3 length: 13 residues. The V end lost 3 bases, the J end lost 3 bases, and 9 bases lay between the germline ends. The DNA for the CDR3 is TGTGCCAGCAGCTTGAACTTGTTCTACGAGCAGTACTTC. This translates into CASSLNLFYEQYF.

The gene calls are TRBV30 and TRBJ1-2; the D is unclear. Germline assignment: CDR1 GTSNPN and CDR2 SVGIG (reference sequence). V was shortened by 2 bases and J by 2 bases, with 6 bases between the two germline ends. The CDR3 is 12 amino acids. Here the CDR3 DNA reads TGTGCCTGGAGTTTCCAGAACTATGGCTACACCTTC. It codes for CAWSFQNYGYTF.

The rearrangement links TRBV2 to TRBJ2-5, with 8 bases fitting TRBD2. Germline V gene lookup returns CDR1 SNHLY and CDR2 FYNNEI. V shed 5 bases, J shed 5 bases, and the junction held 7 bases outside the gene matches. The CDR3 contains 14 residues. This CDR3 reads CASSKGLAWETQYF. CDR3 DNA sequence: TGTGCCAGCAGTAAAGGACTAGCCTGGGAGACCCAGTACTTC.

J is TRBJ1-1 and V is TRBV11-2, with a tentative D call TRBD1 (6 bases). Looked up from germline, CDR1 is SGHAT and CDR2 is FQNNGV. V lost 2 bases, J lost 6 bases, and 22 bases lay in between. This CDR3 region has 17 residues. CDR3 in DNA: TGTGCCAGCAGCTTAACTGGGGTTAGAGGGGGAAGCCCTGAAGCTTTCTTT. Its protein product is CASSLTGVRGGSPEAFF.

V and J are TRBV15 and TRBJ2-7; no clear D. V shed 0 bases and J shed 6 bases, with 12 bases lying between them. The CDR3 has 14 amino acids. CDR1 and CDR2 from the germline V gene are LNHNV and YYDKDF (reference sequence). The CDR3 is CATSRDPFRAEQYF. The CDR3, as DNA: TGTGCCACCAGCAGAGATCCTTTTCGAGCCGAGCAGTACTTC.

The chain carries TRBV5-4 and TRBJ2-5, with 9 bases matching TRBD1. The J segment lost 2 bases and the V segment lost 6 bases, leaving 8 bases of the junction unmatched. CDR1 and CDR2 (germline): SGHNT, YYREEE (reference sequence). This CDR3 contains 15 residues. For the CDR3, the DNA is TGTGCCAGCAAGAGGGACAGGGCAACTCAAGAGACCCAGTACTTC. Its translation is CASKRDRATQETQYF. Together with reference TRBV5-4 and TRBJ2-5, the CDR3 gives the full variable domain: ETGVTQSPTHLIKTRGQQVTLRCSSQSGHNTVSWYQQALGQGPQFIFQYYREEENGRGNFPPRFSGLQFPNYSSELNVNALELDDSALYLCASKRDRATQETQYFGPGTRLLVL.

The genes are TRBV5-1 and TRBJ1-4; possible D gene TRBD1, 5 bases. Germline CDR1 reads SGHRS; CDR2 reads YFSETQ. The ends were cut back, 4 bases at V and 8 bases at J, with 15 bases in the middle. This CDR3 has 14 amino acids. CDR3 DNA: TGCGCCAGCAGCACGGACGCGGGGGAGGAAAAACTGTTTTTT. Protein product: CASSTDAGEEKLFF.

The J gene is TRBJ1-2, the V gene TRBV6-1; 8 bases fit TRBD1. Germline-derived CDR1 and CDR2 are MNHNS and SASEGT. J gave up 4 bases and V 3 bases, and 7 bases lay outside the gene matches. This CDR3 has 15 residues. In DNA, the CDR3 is TGTGCCAGCAGTGAGGACAGGGCGCGCGGCTATGGCTACACCTTC. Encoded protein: CASSEDRARGYGYTF.

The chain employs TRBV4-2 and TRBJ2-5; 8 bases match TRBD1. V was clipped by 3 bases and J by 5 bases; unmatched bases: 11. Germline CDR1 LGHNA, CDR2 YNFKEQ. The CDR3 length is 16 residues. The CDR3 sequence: CASSQRTGPSSETQYF. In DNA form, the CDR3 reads TGTGCCAGCAGCCAGCGGACAGGGCCGAGTTCGGAGACCCAGTACTTC.

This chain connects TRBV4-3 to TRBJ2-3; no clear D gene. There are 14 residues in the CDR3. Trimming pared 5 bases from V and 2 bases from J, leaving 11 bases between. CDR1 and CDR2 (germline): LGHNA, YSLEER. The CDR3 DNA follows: TGCGCCAGCAGCTTTTCAGGCGTCACAGATACGCAGTATTTT. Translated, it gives CASSFSGVTDTQYF.

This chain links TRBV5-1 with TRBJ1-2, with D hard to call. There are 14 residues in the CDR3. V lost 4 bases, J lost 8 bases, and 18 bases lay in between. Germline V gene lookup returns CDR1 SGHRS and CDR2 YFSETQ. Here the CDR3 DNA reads TGCGCCAGCAGCCGTGAGGGCCTTGAAAAAGGCTACACCTTC. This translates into CASSREGLEKGYTF.

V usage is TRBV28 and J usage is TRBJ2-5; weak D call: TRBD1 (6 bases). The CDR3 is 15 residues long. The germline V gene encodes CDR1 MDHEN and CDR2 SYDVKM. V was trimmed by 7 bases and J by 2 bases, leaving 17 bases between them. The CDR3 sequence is CASTYLQGAQETQYF. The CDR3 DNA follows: TGTGCCAGCACTTACTTACAGGGTGCTCAAGAGACCCAGTACTTC. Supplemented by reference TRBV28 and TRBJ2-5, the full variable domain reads DVKVTQSSRYLVKRTGEKVFLECVQDMDHENMFWYRQDPGLGLRLIYFSYDVKMKEKGDIPEGYSVSREKKERFSLILESASTNQTSMYLCASTYLQGAQETQYFGPGTRLLVL.

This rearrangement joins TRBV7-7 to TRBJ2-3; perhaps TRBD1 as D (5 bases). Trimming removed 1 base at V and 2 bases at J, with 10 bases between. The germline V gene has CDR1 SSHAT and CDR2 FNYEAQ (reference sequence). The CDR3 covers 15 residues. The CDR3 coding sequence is TGTGCCAGCAGCTTAGGGGCAGGGATCACAGATACGCAGTATTTT. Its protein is CASSLGAGITDTQYF.

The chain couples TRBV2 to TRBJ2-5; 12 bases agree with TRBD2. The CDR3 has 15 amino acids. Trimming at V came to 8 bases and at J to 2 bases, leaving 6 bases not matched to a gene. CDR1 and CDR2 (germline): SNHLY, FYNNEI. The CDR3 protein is CASSLAGGNQETQYF. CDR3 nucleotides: TGTGCCAGCTCGCTAGCGGGGGGGAATCAAGAGACCCAGTACTTC.

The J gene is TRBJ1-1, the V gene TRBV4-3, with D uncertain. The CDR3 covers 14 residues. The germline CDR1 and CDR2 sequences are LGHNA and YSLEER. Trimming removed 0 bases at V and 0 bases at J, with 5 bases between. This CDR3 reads CASSQDRLNTEAFF. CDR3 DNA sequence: TGCGCCAGCAGCCAAGACAGGCTGAACACTGAAGCTTTCTTT.